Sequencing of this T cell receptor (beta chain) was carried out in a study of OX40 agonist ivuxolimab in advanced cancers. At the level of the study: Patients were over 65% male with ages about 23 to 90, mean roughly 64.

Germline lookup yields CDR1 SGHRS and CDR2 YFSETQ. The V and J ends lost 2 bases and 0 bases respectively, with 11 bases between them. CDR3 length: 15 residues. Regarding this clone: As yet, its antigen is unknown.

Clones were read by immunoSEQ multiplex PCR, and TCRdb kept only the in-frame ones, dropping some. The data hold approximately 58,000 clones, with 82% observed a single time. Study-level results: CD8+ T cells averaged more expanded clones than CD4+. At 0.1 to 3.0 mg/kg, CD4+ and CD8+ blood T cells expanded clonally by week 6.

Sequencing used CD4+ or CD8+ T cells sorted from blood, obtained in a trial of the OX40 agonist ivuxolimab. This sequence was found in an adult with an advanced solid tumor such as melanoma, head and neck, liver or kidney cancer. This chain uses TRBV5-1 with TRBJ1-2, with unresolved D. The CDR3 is CASSLDGLTNYGYTF. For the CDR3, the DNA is TGCGCCAGCAGCTTAGACGGACTGACTAACTATGGCTACACCTTC.